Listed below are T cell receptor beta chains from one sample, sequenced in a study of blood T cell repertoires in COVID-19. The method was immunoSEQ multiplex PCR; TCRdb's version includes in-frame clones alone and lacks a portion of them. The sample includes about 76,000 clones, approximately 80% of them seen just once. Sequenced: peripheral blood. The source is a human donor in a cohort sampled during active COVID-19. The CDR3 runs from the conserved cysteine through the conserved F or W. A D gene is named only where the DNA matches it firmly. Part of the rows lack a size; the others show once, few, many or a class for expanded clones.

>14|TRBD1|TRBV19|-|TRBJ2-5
CASSVDRGQETQYF
TGTGCCAGTAGTGTAGACAGGGGGCAGGAGACCCAGTACTTC
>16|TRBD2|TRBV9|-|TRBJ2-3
CASSVASSGGTDTQYF
TGTGCCAGCAGCGTAGCTTCTAGCGGGGGAACAGATACGCAGTATTTT
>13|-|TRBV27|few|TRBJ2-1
CASASSRGNEQFF
TGTGCCAGCGCTTCTAGTAGGGGGAATGAGCAGTTCTTC
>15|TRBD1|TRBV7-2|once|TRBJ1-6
CASSPGTGWRSPLHF
TGTGCCAGCAGCCCAGGGACAGGGTGGCGGTCACCCCTCCACTTT
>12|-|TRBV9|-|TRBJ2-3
CASSVAQDTQYF
TGTGCCAGCAGCGTAGCCCAAGATACGCAGTATTTT
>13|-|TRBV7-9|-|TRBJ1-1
CASSLDSNTEAFF
TGTGCCAGCAGCCTTGACAGCAACACTGAAGCTTTCTTT
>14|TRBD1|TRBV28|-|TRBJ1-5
CASRPGGAGQPQHF
TGTGCCAGCAGGCCAGGGGGCGCGGGTCAGCCCCAGCATTTT
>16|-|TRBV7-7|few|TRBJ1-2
CASRPKLLRRLYGYTF
TGTGCTAGCAGACCAAAACTTCTCCGGAGGTTATATGGCTACACCTTC
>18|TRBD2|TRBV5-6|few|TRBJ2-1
CASSSLTTGTSRGDEQFF
TGTGCCAGCAGCTCACTAACGACAGGGACTAGCAGGGGGGATGAGCAGTTCTTC
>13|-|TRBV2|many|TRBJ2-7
CASSESGPYEQYF
TGTGCCAGCAGTGAGTCAGGTCCCTACGAGCAGTACTTC
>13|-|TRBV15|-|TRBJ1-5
CATSTRGNQPQHF
TGTGCCACCAGCACCCGGGGGAATCAGCCCCAGCATTTT
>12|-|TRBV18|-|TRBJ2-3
CASSLGGDTQYF
TGTGCCAGCTCCCTAGGGGGAGATACGCAGTATTTT
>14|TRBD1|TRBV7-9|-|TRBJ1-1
CASTTGDLNTEAFF
TGTGCCAGCACGACAGGGGATCTGAACACTGAAGCTTTCTTT
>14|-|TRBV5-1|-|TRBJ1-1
CASSLRGEKTEAFF
TGCGCCAGCAGCTTGCGGGGAGAGAAGACTGAAGCTTTCTTT
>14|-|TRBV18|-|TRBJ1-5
CASSRGDGNQPQHF
TGTGCCAGCTCACGGGGGGATGGCAATCAGCCCCAGCATTTT
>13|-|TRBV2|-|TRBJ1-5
CAIQGTRNQPQHF
TGTGCCATCCAGGGGACGCGCAATCAGCCCCAGCATTTT
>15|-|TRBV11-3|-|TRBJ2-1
CASSLVAGSYNEQFF
TGTGCCAGCAGCTTAGTTGCGGGCTCCTACAATGAGCAGTTCTTC
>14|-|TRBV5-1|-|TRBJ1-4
CASSSRDGGEKLFF
TGCGCCAGCAGCTCCCGGGACGGAGGGGAAAAACTGTTTTTT
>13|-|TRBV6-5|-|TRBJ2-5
CASRSQGRETQYF
TGTGCCAGCAGGTCACAGGGCAGGGAGACCCAGTACTTC
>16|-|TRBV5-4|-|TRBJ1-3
CASSLRRGRAGNTIYF
TGTGCCAGCAGCCTCCGTAGGGGTAGGGCTGGAAACACCATATATTTT
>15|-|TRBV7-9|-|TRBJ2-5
CASSLVPRTQETQYF
TGTGCCAGCAGCTTAGTTCCGAGGACTCAAGAGACCCAGTACTTC
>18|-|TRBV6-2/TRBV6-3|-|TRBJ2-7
CASSPLSLQWTRSYEQYF
TGTGCCAGCAGCCCCCTATCCCTACAGTGGACACGGTCCTACGAGCAGTACTTC
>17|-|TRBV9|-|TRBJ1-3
CASSVGETGGARNTIYF
TGTGCCAGCAGCGTAGGAGAAACAGGCGGTGCGCGTAACACCATATATTTT
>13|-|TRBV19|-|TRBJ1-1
CASSIIPRPEAFF
TGTGCCAGTAGTATTATACCTAGACCTGAAGCTTTCTTT
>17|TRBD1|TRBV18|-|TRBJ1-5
CASSPPGQGAFRQPQHF
TGTGCCAGCTCACCACCGGGGCAGGGGGCATTTCGTCAGCCCCAGCATTTT
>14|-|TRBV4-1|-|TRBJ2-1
CASSLQSSYNEQFF
TGCGCCAGCAGCCTACAGAGCTCCTACAATGAGCAGTTCTTC
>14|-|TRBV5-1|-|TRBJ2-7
CASSPRTATYEQYF
TGCGCCAGCAGCCCAAGGACAGCTACCTACGAGCAGTACTTC
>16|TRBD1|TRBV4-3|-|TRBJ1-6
CASSLGTGIYNSPLHF
TGCGCCAGCAGCCTGGGGACAGGGATTTATAATTCACCCCTCCACTTT
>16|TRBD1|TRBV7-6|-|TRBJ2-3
CASSSKTGVVTDTQYF
TGTGCCAGCAGCTCCAAAACAGGGGTGGTCACAGATACGCAGTATTTT
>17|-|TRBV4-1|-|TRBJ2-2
CASSPFDRSTNTGELFF
TGCGCCAGCAGCCCCTTCGACAGATCCACGAACACCGGGGAGCTGTTTTTT
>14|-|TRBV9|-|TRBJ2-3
CASSVSGSTDTQYF
TGTGCCAGCAGCGTATCCGGGAGCACAGATACGCAGTATTTT
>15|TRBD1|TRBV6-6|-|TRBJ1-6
CASIGQGPFNSPLHF
TGTGCCAGCATCGGACAGGGCCCGTTTAATTCACCCCTCCACTTT
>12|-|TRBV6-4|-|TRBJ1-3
CASSYRGNTIYF
TGTGCCAGCAGTTACCGGGGGAACACCATATATTTT
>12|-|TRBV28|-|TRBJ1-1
CASSLQGLRAFF
TGTGCCAGCAGTCTACAGGGTCTGAGGGCTTTCTTT
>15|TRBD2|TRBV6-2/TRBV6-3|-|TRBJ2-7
CASSDAGGGSYEQYF
TGTGCCAGCAGTGATGCGGGAGGGGGCTCCTACGAGCAGTACTTC
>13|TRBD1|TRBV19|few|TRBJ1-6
CASSARGTSPLHF
TGTGCCAGTAGTGCCAGGGGGACCTCACCCCTCCACTTT
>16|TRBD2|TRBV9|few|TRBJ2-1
CASSAAGGRSYNEQFF
TGTGCCAGCAGCGCGGCGGGGGGACGCTCCTACAATGAGCAGTTCTTC
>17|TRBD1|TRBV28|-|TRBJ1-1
CASSLPSTGGRNTEAFF
TGTGCCAGCAGTTTGCCATCGACAGGGGGCCGGAACACTGAAGCTTTCTTT
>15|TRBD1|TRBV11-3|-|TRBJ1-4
CASSPIGTGNEKLFF
TGTGCCAGCAGCCCAATCGGGACAGGCAATGAAAAACTGTTTTTT
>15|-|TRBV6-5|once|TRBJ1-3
CASSYSTPSGNTIYF
TGTGCCAGCAGTTACTCGACTCCGTCCGGAAACACCATATATTTT
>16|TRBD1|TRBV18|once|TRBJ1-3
CASSYRDSSSGNTIYF
TGTGCCAGCTCATACCGGGACAGTAGCTCTGGAAACACCATATATTTT
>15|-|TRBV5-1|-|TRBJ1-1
CASSLGSLMNTEAFF
TGCGCCAGCAGCTTGGGTTCACTGATGAACACTGAAGCTTTCTTT
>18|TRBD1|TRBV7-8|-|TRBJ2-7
CASSLGDGRTGVSYEQYF
TGTGCCAGCAGCTTAGGAGATGGTAGGACAGGGGTGTCCTACGAGCAGTACTTC
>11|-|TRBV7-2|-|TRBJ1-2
CASSRNYGYTF
TGTGCCAGCAGCCGGAACTATGGCTACACCTTC
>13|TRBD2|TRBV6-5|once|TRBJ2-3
CASESGGPDTQYF
TGTGCCAGCGAATCGGGGGGGCCGGATACGCAGTATTTT
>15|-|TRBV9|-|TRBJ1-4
CASSVGGNFAEKLFF
TGTGCCAGCAGCGTCGGAGGGAACTTTGCGGAAAAACTGTTTTTT
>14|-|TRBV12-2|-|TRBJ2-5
CASRSRQGEETQYF
TGTGCAAGTCGCTCAAGACAGGGGGAAGAGACCCAGTACTTC
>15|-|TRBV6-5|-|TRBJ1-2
CASSYRGSRKNGYTF
TGTGCCAGCAGTTACCGTGGCAGTCGCAAAAATGGCTACACCTTC
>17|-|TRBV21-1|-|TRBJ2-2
CASSKGPTGAPAGELFF
TGTGCCAGCAGCAAAGGACCTACAGGGGCGCCGGCCGGGGAGCTGTTTTTT
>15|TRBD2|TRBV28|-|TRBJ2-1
CASSLPRGSNNEQFF
TGTGCCAGCAGCCTGCCCCGCGGGAGTAACAATGAGCAGTTCTTC
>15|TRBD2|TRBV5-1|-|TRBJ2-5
CASSWGLAGEETQYF
TGCGCCAGCAGCTGGGGGCTAGCGGGGGAGGAGACCCAGTACTTC
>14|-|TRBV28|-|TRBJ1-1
CASSSPGDNTEAFF
TGTGCCAGCAGTTCCCCGGGGGACAACACTGAAGCTTTCTTT
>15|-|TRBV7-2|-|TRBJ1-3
CASRAQQGSGNTIYF
TGTGCCAGCAGGGCTCAGCAGGGTTCAGGAAACACCATATATTTT
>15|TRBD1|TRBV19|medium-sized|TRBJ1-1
CASSLGRGLGTEAFF
TGTGCCAGTAGTTTAGGCAGGGGGCTGGGCACTGAAGCTTTCTTT